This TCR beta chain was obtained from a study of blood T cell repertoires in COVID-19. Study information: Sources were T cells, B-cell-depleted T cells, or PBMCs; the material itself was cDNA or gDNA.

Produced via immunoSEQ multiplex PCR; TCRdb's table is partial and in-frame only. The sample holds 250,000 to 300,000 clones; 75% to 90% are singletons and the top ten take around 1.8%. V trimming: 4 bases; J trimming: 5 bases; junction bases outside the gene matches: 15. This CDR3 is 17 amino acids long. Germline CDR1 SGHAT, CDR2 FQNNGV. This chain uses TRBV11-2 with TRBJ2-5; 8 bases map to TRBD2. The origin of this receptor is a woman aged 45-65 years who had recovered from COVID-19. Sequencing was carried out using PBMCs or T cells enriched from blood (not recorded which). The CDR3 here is CASSYTRGGRLAETQYF. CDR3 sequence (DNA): TGTGCCAGCAGCTATACTCGCGGGGGGAGACTAGCGGAGACCCAGTACTTC.